These T cell receptor beta chains were read from a single sample in a study of sequential checkpoint blockade in melanoma. The protocol was immunoSEQ multiplex PCR, while the TCRdb copy is restricted to in-frame clones and leaves out a portion. The sample has about 4,900 clones; about 35% are singletons. The sequences come from tumor tissue (inferred from file names), collected from a patient given nivolumab and ipilimumab in sequence. Every receptor here comes from a human donor with melanoma. The CDR3 runs from the conserved cysteine through the conserved F or W. A D gene is named only where the DNA matches it firmly. The size of a clone is reported for some rows only, either as once, few or many, or as a class for expanded clones.

V	size	J	D	CDR3	DNA
TRBV19	NA	TRBJ2-7	NA	CASKGPEVTDYEQYF	TGTGCCAGTAAGGGCCCTGAGGTAACTGATTACGAGCAGTACTTC
TRBV6-8	few	TRBJ1-2	NA	CAVAQGPPDQNYGYTF	TGTGCCGTAGCGCAGGGGCCGCCGGATCAGAACTATGGCTACACCTTC
TRBV11-3	NA	TRBJ1-1	NA	CASRSTTRNTEAFF	TGTGCCAGCAGATCTACGACAAGGAACACTGAAGCTTTCTTT
TRBV19	NA	TRBJ2-5	TRBD2	CASSIVLRGQETQYF	TGTGCCAGTAGTATAGTGTTGCGGGGGCAAGAGACCCAGTACTTC
TRBV5-1	NA	TRBJ2-1	TRBD2	CASSWSGGASSYNEQFF	TGCGCCAGCAGCTGGAGCGGGGGGGCCTCGTCCTACAATGAGCAGTTCTTC
TRBV5-1	few	TRBJ1-6	TRBD1	CASSLGDRGSPLHF	TGCGCCAGCAGCTTGGGGGACAGGGGCTCACCCCTCCACTTT
TRBV19	once	TRBJ1-1	NA	CASSIVFAGYTEAFF	TGTGCCAGTAGTATAGTTTTCGCAGGTTACACTGAAGCTTTCTTT
TRBV6-8	few	TRBJ1-1	NA	CASSYAPGPTEAFF	TGTGCCAGCAGTTACGCACCAGGGCCCACTGAAGCTTTCTTT
TRBV29-1	medium-sized	TRBJ1-6	NA	CSVRAGEYSPLHF	TGCAGCGTTAGAGCAGGGGAGTATTCACCCCTCCACTTT
TRBV11-3	NA	TRBJ2-5	TRBD2	CASSLGGLAGSKQETQYF	TGTGCCAGCAGCTTAGGTGGACTAGCGGGGTCCAAACAAGAGACCCAGTACTTC
TRBV10-3	NA	TRBJ2-7	TRBD1	CAISEPDRAGDEQYF	TGTGCCATCAGTGAGCCAGACAGGGCTGGGGACGAGCAGTACTTC
TRBV11-3	NA	TRBJ2-7	TRBD2	CASSPPGLAGIHEQYF	TGTGCCAGCAGCCCTCCCGGACTAGCGGGCATCCACGAGCAGTACTTC
TRBV11-3	few	TRBJ2-2	TRBD1	CASSAGTGGGTGELFF	TGTGCCAGCAGCGCCGGGACAGGGGGAGGAACCGGGGAGCTGTTTTTT
TRBV11-3	NA	TRBJ1-4	TRBD1	CASSRGPGQRNEKLFF	TGTGCCAGCAGCCGGGGGCCGGGACAGCGTAATGAAAAACTGTTTTTT
TRBV5-1	NA	TRBJ2-2	NA	CASSPSPVGTGELFF	TGCGCCAGCAGCCCCAGTCCCGTGGGCACCGGGGAGCTGTTTTTT
TRBV19	NA	TRBJ2-2	NA	CATRLITGELFF	TGTGCCACCCGACTAATCACCGGGGAGCTGTTTTTT
TRBV5-1	NA	TRBJ2-7	NA	CASSFAVAGASYEQYF	TGCGCCAGCAGCTTTGCAGTGGCAGGGGCGTCCTACGAGCAGTACTTC
TRBV9	few	TRBJ1-2	NA	CASSPRGDGGMDGYTF	TGTGCCAGCAGCCCCCGGGGGGACGGGGGGATGGATGGCTACACCTTC
TRBV9	NA	TRBJ2-7	TRBD1	CATKRDRQPYEQYF	TGTGCCACTAAACGGGACAGGCAGCCCTACGAGCAGTACTTC
TRBV11-3	medium-sized	TRBJ1-3	NA	CASSLRGTGNTIYF	TGTGCCAGCAGCTTAAGGGGTACTGGAAACACCATATATTTT
TRBV4-1	medium-sized	TRBJ2-3	TRBD1	CASSLDRIDTQYF	TGCGCCAGCAGTCTGGACAGGATCGATACGCAGTATTTT
TRBV29-1	once	TRBJ2-2	TRBD2	CSVIGTSGGDTGELFF	TGCAGCGTCATTGGGACTAGCGGGGGGGACACCGGGGAGCTGTTTTTT
TRBV19	NA	TRBJ1-1	TRBD1	CATSRGRGVMNTEAFF	TGTGCCACCTCGAGGGGCAGGGGGGTTATGAACACTGAAGCTTTCTTT
TRBV6-7	NA	TRBJ2-3	TRBD2	CASSYSTSPGVDTQYF	TGTGCCAGCAGTTACTCGACTAGCCCTGGTGTGGATACGCAGTATTTT
TRBV6-8	NA	TRBJ1-5	NA	CATGAGNNQPQHF	TGTGCCACTGGGGCAGGGAACAATCAGCCCCAGCATTTT
TRBV9	few	TRBJ1-6	NA	CASSEVWGRGSPLHF	TGTGCCAGCAGTGAGGTCTGGGGGCGAGGGTCACCCCTCCACTTT
TRBV27	few	TRBJ2-7	TRBD1	CASSPGQGYEQYF	TGTGCCAGCAGCCCCGGACAGGGTTACGAGCAGTACTTC
TRBV19	NA	TRBJ1-5	NA	CASSIVWGGEQPQHF	TGTGCCAGTAGTATTGTATGGGGGGGAGAACAGCCCCAGCATTTT
TRBV6-8	medium-sized	TRBJ2-7	TRBD1	CASSLSRQGSYEQYF	TGTGCCAGCAGTTTATCTAGACAGGGCTCCTACGAGCAGTACTTC
TRBV11-3	many	TRBJ2-2	TRBD2	CASSSLERGTGELFF	TGTGCCAGCAGCTCACTAGAGCGGGGGACCGGGGAGCTGTTTTTT
TRBV7-6	few	TRBJ1-5	TRBD1	CASSLRTGTGNSEPQHF	TGTGCCAGCAGCTTGAGGACGGGGACAGGGAATTCGGAGCCCCAGCATTTT
TRBV5-1	few	TRBJ1-6	NA	CASSLEDRGAALHF	TGCGCCAGCAGCTTGGAGGACCGCGGGGCGGCCCTCCACTTT
TRBV25-1	NA	TRBJ1-3	TRBD1	CASGPTGSGNTIYF	TGTGCCAGCGGCCCGACAGGGTCTGGAAACACCATATATTTT
TRBV9	few	TRBJ1-6	NA	CASSAHPTVTFDSPLHF	TGTGCCAGCAGCGCACACCCGACAGTAACCTTCGACTCACCCCTCCACTTT
TRBV28	NA	TRBJ1-1	NA	CATTPQGKKRNTEAFF	TGTGCGACTACGCCGCAGGGAAAGAAAAGGAACACTGAAGCTTTCTTT
TRBV6-8	few	TRBJ2-5	TRBD1	CASKRQGSETQYF	TGTGCCAGCAAACGACAGGGATCAGAGACCCAGTACTTC
TRBV6-8	medium-sized	TRBJ2-3	TRBD1	CASSRGQGSTDTQYF	TGTGCCAGCAGCCGGGGACAGGGGAGCACAGATACGCAGTATTTT
TRBV19	NA	TRBJ2-7	NA	CASSATEPAIPIPYEQYF	TGTGCCAGTAGTGCGACAGAACCCGCCATCCCAATCCCTTACGAGCAGTACTTC
TRBV11-3	NA	TRBJ2-5	NA	CASSLGEEYQETQYF	TGTGCCAGCAGCTTGGGGGAGGAGTACCAAGAGACCCAGTACTTC
TRBV16	NA	TRBJ1-1	TRBD1	CASSPRPGGTEAFF	TGTGCCAGCAGCCCTCGCCCAGGGGGCACTGAAGCTTTCTTT
TRBV6-8	NA	TRBJ1-1	NA	CASYPLNGYGTEAFF	TGTGCCAGTTACCCCTTGAATGGGTATGGCACTGAAGCTTTCTTT
TRBV19	few	TRBJ2-2	TRBD1	CASSVQGATGELFF	TGTGCCAGTAGTGTACAGGGGGCGACCGGGGAGCTGTTTTTT